The present T cell receptor beta chain was sequenced within a study of CD8 T cells in Susac syndrome (dated by TCRdb to between 2018 and 2021). For context, the study as a whole: Among the Susac syndrome patients who were sequenced, clinically active disease was present in over 5 and clinical remission was observed in about eight. Repertoire sequencing was used to test whether CD8+ T cell activation and differentiation in Susac syndrome was antigen driven. Clonality of the CD8+ T cell repertoire was compared between roughly twelve healthy donors, roughly 14 Susac syndrome patients and fewer than 16 multiple sclerosis patients. At blood withdrawal, Susac syndrome patients were therapy-naive, treated with corticosteroids (with IVIg additionally given to some), or treated with IVIg alone. General study outcomes and caveats: Clonal expansion was seen in Susac syndrome CD8+ repertoires, peaking in CD8+ TEMRA cells and being greater in clinically active patients than in remitting ones. Around 15 Susac-specific public clones were identified in the total CD8+ repertoire, and 5 or 6 Susac-specific public clones were identified in the CD8+ TEMRA repertoire. The TCR sequencing and HLA analysis was acknowledged to have included a relatively small number of individuals.

RNA was extracted with the RNeasy kit and roughly 0.45 to 1 ug was reverse transcribed using random hexamers. TCR beta CDR3 regions were amplified with the immunoSEQ multiplex PCR assay covering 54 Vbeta and 13 Jbeta segments. Bias from PCR amplification was corrected by using a synthetic template baseline for primer optimization and for computational correction. Turning to the authors' computational methods: Reads were annotated to V, D and J genes according to IMGT and were analyzed with immunoSEQ Analyzer, with only productive sequences retained. Clonality was computed as one minus Shannon entropy normalized by log2 of the number of productive unique sequences. Public and private clones were assessed among the 100 most prevalent clones of each patient and control. Susac-specific clones were defined as absent from healthy and MS cohorts, over a thousand published viral clones and other ImmuneACCESS disease sequences. The raw public data were reprocessed by TCRdb itself: fastp quality trimming at Q25, MiXCR clonotype calling, in-frame beta chains only. All rows with the same CDR3 protein become a single entry with the most common DNA and genes. The V and J calls and clone size come from TCRdb's table, not from the authors' own analysis. This sample comprises about 2,000 distinct CDR3 sequences, around 68% of them detected only once. The top ten clonotypes cover 10% of the sample.

A word on this clonotype: This receptor's antigen is unknown. Base qualities are not recorded, but no much larger clone differs from it by a single base.

V is cut by 5 bases and J by 1 base, and the space between the germline ends is 8 bases. The germline V gene encodes CDR1 SGHTA and CDR2 FQGNSA. Including the terminal cysteine and phenylalanine, the CDR3 comprises 13 residues. The CDR3 DNA has 39 bases and is translated from base 1. Memory subsets for TEMRA sorting were defined by CD27 and CD45RA staining, since CD62L is shed upon thawing. High-throughput TCR beta sequencing profiled peripheral blood CD8+ and CD4+ T cells from healthy donors, Susac syndrome patients and multiple sclerosis patients. For roughly 6 Susac syndrome patients, sequencing was done on both total CD8+ T cells and sorted CD8+ TEMRA cells. Susac syndrome patients met recently defined diagnostic criteria for definite or probable disease. Bulk CD8+ and CD4+ T cells were purified by magnetic negative isolation, whereas CD8+ TEMRA cells were enriched by FACS. Blood was drawn into EDTA tubes, processed within 24 hours, and PBMCs were isolated by density gradient centrifugation. PBMCs intended for TCR sequencing were cryopreserved in liquid nitrogen and thawed later in a water bath at 37 degrees C. CD8+ TEMRA cells were enriched from thawed PBMCs by fluorescence-activated cell sorting on a BD FACSAria III. A purity of at least 90% was achieved for sorted or isolated CD4+, CD8+ and CD8+ TEMRA cells.

What was sequenced was CD8+ TEMRA cells from PBMCs. The sample's cell subset or site label is to be understood as: FACS-sorted terminally differentiated effector memory CD8+ T cells re-expressing CD45RA (CD8+ TEMRA). The TCR originated in a human donor with Susac syndrome. The chain is encoded by TRBV7-2 joined to TRBJ1-1, with the D segment identity uncertain. The nucleotide sequence is given as TGTGCCAGCAGCATAATGGGGAACACTGAAGCTTTCTTT. Translation gives CASSIMGNTEAFF.